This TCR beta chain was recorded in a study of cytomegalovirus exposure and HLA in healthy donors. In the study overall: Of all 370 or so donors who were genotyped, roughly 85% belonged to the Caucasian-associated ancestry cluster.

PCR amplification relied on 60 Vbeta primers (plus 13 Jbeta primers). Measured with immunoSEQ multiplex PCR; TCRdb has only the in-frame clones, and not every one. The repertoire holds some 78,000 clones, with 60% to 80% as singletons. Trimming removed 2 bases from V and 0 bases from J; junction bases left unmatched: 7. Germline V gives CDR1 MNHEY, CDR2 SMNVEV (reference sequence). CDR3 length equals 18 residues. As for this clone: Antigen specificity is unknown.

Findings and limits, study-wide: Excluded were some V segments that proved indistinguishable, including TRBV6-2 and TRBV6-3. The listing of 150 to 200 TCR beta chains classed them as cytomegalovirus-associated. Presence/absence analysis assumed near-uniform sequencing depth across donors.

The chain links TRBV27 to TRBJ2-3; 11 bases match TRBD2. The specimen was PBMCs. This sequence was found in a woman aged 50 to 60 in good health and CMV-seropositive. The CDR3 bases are TGTGCCAGCAGTTTAATAGCGGGAGGGGTGGTCAGCACAGATACGCAGTATTTT. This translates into CASSLIAGGVVSTDTQYF.